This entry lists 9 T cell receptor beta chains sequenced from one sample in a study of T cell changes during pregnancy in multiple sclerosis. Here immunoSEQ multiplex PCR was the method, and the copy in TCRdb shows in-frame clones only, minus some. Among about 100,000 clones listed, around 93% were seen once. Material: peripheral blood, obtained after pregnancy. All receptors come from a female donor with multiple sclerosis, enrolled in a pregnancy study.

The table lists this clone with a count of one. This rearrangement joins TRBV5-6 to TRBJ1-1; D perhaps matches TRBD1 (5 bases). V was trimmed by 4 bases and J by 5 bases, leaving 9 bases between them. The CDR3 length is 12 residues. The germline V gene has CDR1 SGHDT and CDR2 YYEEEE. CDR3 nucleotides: TGTGCCAGCAGCCAGGGTGGAACTGAAGCTTTCTTT. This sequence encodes CASSQGGTEAFF.

This CDR3 is CATSFGQGLVEAFF. CDR3 DNA sequence: TGTGCCACCAGCTTCGGGCAGGGGTTGGTTGAAGCTTTCTTT. The chain recombines TRBV15 with TRBJ1-1; possibly TRBD1 for D (6 bases). V was cut by 5 bases and J by 7 bases, with 17 bases left in between. CDR1 and CDR2 from the germline V gene are LNHNV and YYDKDF (reference sequence). The length of the CDR3 is 14 residues. The whole variable domain, filled in from reference TRBV15 and TRBJ1-1, reads DAMVIQNPRYQVTQFGKPVTLSCSQTLNHNVMYWYQQKSSQAPKLLFHYYDKDFNNEADTPDNFQSRRPNTSFCFLDIRSPGLGDTAMYLCATSFGQGLVEAFFGQGTRLTVV.

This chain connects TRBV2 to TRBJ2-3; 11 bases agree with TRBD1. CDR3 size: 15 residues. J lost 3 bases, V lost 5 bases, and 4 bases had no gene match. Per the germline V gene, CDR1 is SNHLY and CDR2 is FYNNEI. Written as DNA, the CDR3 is TGTGCCAGCAGTCCGGACAGGGGGCCAACAGATACGCAGTATTTT. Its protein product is CASSPDRGPTDTQYF.

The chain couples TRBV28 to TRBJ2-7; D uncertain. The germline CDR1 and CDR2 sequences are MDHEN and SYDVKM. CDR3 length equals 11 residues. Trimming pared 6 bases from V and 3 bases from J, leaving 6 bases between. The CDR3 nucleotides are TGTGCCAGCAGCAACATCTACGAGCAGTACTTC. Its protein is CASSNIYEQYF.

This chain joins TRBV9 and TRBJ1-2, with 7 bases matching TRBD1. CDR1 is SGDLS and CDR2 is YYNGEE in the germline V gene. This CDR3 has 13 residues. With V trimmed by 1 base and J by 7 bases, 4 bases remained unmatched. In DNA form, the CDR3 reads TGTGCCAGCAGCGTACGGGACAGCTTTGGCTACACCTTC. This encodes CASSVRDSFGYTF.

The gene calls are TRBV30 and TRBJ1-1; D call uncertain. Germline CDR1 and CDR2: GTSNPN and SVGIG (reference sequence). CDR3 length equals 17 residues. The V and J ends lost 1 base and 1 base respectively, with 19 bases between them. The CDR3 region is CAWSAPNRQVRNTEAFF. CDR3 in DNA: TGTGCCTGGAGTGCCCCCAACCGACAAGTTCGGAACACTGAAGCTTTCTTT.

The CDR3 DNA reads as TGCGCCAGCAGCGCAAGGACTAGCGGGAGCTCCTACAATGAGCAGTTCTTC. Translated, it gives CASSARTSGSSYNEQFF. The V call is TRBV5-1, the J call TRBJ2-1; 13 bases are shared with TRBD2. CDR3 length: 17 amino acids. CDR1 and CDR2 from the germline V gene are SGHRS and YFSETQ. J was trimmed by 0 bases and V by 4 bases; bases with no gene match: 4.

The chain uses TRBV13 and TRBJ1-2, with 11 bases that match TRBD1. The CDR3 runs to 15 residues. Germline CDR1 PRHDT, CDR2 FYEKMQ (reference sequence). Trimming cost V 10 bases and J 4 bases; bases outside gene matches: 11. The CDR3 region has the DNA TGTGCCACCTCACCACCGGGACAGGGGGGCTATGGCTACACCTTC. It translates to CATSPPGQGGYGYTF.

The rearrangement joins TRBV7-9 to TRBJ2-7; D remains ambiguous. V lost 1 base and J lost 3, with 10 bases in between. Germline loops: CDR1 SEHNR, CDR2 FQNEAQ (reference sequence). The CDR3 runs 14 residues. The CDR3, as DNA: TGTGCCAGCAGCTTAGACCGCAGAAACTACGAGCAGTACTTC. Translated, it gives CASSLDRRNYEQYF.